This TCR beta chain was sequenced during a study of identical twins. A universal primer site was created by template switching, with the cDNA bearing unique molecular identifiers. MiXCR, applied by TCRdb to the 5' RACE reads, yields one record per CDR3 protein. This table holds about 240,000 distinct CDR3 sequences, about 10% found once. At least ten counts were recorded for this clonotype. Antigen unknown. Findings and limits, study-wide: Models underestimated TCR alpha sharing (out-of-frame) in monozygotic twins. Fewer insertions were carried by abundant cord blood beta clonotypes, but none was seen in memory repertoires. These conclusions were based on statistical analysis (cross-sectional, not following the same donors).

The CDR3 is 18 amino acids. The germline V gene has CDR1 SGHVS and CDR2 FQNEAQ. Trimming cost V 4 bases and J 3 bases; bases outside gene matches: 16. V and J are TRBV7-8 and TRBJ2-3; TRBD2 matches at 7 bases. The sequenced sample was memory T cells sorted from blood. This clonotype was obtained from a man aged 50-59 years in good health. CDR3 bases: TGTGCCAGCAGCTCCGGTCTTCTGGCGGGAGCCTGGACAGATACGCAGTATTTT. This gives the protein CASSSGLLAGAWTDTQYF.